This TCR beta chain was recorded in a study of regulatory T cells in long-lasting Graves disease. Study outcomes and limitations: The study found lower TCR diversity in persistent Graves' patients than in newly diagnosed ones.

The table lists this clonotype with many counts. As yet, its antigen is unknown. Time point denoted: newly diagnosed GD, antithyroid drugs for less than 3 months. From RNA extracted from PBMCs, the TCR library was made. iRepertoire HTBI primers and Arm-PCR of CDR3 regions built TCR beta libraries. TCRdb analysed the multiplex PCR reads with MiXCR anew, one entry per CDR3 protein. The repertoire holds almost 450,000 distinct CDR3 sequences, with 16% as singletons. These data also formed part of another study, on T cells in Graves' hyperthyroidism and ophthalmopathy. That report adds: Recently diagnosed hyperthyroidism of less than 2 months' duration affected patients aged 18 to 65. The HTBI set primed first-round TCR CDR3 RT-PCR.

This TCR came from a woman in her twenties or thirties with Graves disease. This sample comprised peripheral blood mononuclear cells (PBMCs), obtained at new diagnosis, from a patient treated with antithyroid drugs.

The CDR3 nucleotides are TGTGCCAGCATGGTTGCCGGTGAATACGAGCAGTACTTC. Amino acid sequence: CASMVAGEYEQYF. The chain has TRBV13 and TRBJ2-7; no reliable D call. Looked up from germline, CDR1 is PRHDT and CDR2 is FYEKMQ (reference sequence). V was clipped by 7 bases and J by 4 bases, with 14 bases between them. This CDR3 contains 13 residues.